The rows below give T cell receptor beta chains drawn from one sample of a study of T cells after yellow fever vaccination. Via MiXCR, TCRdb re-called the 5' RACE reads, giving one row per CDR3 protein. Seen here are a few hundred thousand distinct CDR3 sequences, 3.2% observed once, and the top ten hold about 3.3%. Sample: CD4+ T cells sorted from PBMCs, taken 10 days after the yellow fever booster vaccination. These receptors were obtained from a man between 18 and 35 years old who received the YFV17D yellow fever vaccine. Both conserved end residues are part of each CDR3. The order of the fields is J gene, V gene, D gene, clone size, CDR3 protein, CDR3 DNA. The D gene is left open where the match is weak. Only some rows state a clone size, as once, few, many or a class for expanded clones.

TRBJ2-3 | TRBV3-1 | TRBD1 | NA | CASSPRDRDPDTQYF | TGTGCCAGCAGCCCCCGGGACAGGGACCCCGATACGCAGTATTTT
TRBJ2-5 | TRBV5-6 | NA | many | CASSFNAPTQYF | TGTGCCAGCAGCTTCAACGCGCCGACCCAGTACTTC
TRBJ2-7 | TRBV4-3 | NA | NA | CASSRSSRYEQYF | TGCGCCAGCAGCCGATCTAGCCGATACGAGCAGTACTTC
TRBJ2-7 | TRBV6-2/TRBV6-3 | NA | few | CASSYPPGQVTGEQYF | TGTGCCAGCAGTTATCCGCCGGGACAAGTCACGGGCGAGCAGTACTTC
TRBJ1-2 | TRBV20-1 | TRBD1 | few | CSARGTGYPPNYGYTF | TGCAGTGCTAGGGGGACAGGGTACCCCCCTAACTATGGCTACACCTTC
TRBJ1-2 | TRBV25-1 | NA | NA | CASSPTWKGLFNGYTF | TGTGCCAGCAGTCCAACATGGAAGGGGCTATTTAATGGCTACACCTTC
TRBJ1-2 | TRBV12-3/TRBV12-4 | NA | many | CASSRQDRWSTF | TGTGCCAGCAGTCGACAGGACCGCTGGAGCACCTTC
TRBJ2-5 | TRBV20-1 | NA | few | CSATLPLGFQGTQYF | TGCAGTGCTACCCTACCCTTAGGGTTTCAGGGGACCCAGTACTTC
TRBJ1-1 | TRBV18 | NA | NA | CASSPIQGMNTEAFF | TGTGCCAGCTCACCGATACAGGGCATGAACACTGAAGCTTTCTTT
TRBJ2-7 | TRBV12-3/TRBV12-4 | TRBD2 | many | CASSSGGSSYEQYF | TGTGCCAGCTCATCCGGCGGGAGCTCCTACGAGCAGTACTTC
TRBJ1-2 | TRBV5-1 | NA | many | CASSPAGGTGYTF | TGCGCCAGCAGCCCCGCTGGGGGTACTGGCTACACCTTC
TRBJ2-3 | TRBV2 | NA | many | CASSEALGDTTADTQYF | TGTGCCAGCAGTGAAGCGCTGGGCGACACCACCGCAGATACGCAGTATTTT
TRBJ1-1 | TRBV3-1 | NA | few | CASSQVSTLDEAFF | TGTGCCAGCAGCCAAGTATCCACGCTCGATGAAGCTTTCTTT
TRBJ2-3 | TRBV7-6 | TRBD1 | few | CASSLEGDRGSDTQYF | TGTGCCAGCAGCTTAGAAGGGGACAGGGGTTCAGATACGCAGTATTTT
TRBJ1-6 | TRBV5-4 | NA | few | CARIQVAAPSRESSYNSPLHF | TGTGCCAGAATACAGGTTGCGGCCCCCAGCAGGGAGAGCTCCTATAATTCACCCCTCCACTTT
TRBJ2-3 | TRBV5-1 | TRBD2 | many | CASSPSSGSISDTQYF | TGCGCCAGCAGCCCTTCTAGCGGGAGTATTTCAGATACGCAGTATTTT
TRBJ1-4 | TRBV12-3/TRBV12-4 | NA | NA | CASSLGGGDGKLFF | TGTGCCAGCAGCTTAGGAGGTGGAGATGGGAAACTGTTTTTT
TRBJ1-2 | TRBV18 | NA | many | CASSLGGGAAVNYGYTF | TGTGCCAGCTCACTAGGCGGGGGGGCCGCTGTTAACTATGGCTACACCTTC
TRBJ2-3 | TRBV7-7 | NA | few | CASSLDGGDTDTQYF | TGTGCTAGCAGCTTAGATGGGGGTGACACAGATACGCAGTATTTT
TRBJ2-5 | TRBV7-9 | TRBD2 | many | CASTGGAGQETQYF | TGTGCCAGCACCGGGGGGGCAGGACAAGAGACCCAGTACTTC
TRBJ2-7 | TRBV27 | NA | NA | CASSKYGWNEQYF | TGTGCCAGCAGTAAGTATGGATGGAACGAGCAGTACTTC
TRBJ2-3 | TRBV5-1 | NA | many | CASSRIGDTQYF | TGCGCCAGCAGCCGCATAGGAGATACGCAGTATTTT
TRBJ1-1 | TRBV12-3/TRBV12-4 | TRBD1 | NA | CASSSTGGVNTEAFF | TGTGCCAGCAGTTCGACAGGGGGCGTGAACACTGAAGCTTTCTTT
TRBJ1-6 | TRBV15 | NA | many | CATSRDKFGTGLSPLHF | TGTGCCACCAGCAGAGATAAGTTCGGTACAGGTCTATCACCCCTCCACTTT
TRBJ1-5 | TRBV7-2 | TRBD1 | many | CASSRTGRHGQPQHF | TGTGCCAGCAGCAGGACAGGGCGGCATGGTCAGCCCCAGCATTTT
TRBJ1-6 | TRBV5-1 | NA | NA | CASSLFVPGLGNSPLHF | TGCGCCAGCAGCTTGTTTGTCCCCGGTCTGGGAAATTCACCCCTCCACTTT
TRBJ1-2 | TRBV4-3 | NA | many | CASSLAANYGYTF | TGCGCCAGCAGCCTAGCAGCTAACTATGGCTACACCTTC
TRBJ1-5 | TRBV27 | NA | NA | CASSLFGAGSNQPQHF | TGTGCCAGCAGTTTATTTGGGGCAGGGAGCAATCAGCCCCAGCATTTT
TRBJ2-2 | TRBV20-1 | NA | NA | CSARARGAGELFF | TGCAGTGCTAGAGCCCGGGGCGCCGGGGAGCTGTTTTTT
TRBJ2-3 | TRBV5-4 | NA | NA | CAGGAGTDTQYF | TGTGCCGGGGGGGCCGGTACAGATACGCAGTATTTT
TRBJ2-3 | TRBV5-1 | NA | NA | CASSLGVTAQKYF | TGCGCCAGCAGCTTGGGGGTGACAGCCCAGAAGTATTTT
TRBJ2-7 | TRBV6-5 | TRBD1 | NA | CASSYGTGGYEQYF | TGTGCCAGCAGTTACGGGACAGGGGGTTACGAGCAGTACTTC
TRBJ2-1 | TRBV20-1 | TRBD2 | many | CSARVGGDDNEQFF | TGCAGTGCTAGAGTGGGGGGGGACGACAATGAGCAGTTCTTC
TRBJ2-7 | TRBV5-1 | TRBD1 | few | CASSLAGGQGRGEQYF | TGCGCCAGCAGCTTGGCCGGGGGACAGGGTCGAGGCGAGCAGTACTTC
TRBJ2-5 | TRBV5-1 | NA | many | CASRGAANKETQYF | TGCGCCAGCAGAGGGGCCGCTAATAAGGAGACCCAGTACTTC
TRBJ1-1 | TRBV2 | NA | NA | CASSDLPGFTEAFF | TGTGCCAGCAGTGACCTCCCGGGGTTCACTGAAGCTTTCTTT
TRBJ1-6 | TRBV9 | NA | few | CASSVDGYSPLHF | TGTGCCAGCAGCGTAGACGGCTATTCACCCCTCCACTTT
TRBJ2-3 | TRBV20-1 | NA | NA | CSAMSGGTDTQYF | TGCAGTGCTATGTCGGGCGGCACAGATACGCAGTATTTT
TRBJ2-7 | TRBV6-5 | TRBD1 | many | CASSTRQGLEQYF | TGTGCCAGCAGTACGCGACAGGGGCTTGAGCAGTACTTC
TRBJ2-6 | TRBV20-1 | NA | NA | CSARARGSGANVLTF | TGCAGTGCTAGAGCTCGGGGTTCTGGGGCCAACGTCCTGACTTTC
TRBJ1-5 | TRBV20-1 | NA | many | CSGVGSGNQPQHF | TGCAGTGGGGTAGGGTCCGGGAATCAGCCCCAGCATTTT
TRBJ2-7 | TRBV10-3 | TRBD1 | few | CAISESGTDPYEQYF | TGTGCCATCAGTGAGTCCGGGACAGATCCCTACGAGCAGTACTTC
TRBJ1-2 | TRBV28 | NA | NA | CASSLGHFYGYTF | TGTGCCAGCAGCCTGGGACATTTCTATGGCTACACCTTC
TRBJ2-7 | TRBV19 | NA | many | CASSVGQGYEQYF | TGTGCCAGTAGTGTGGGGCAGGGCTACGAGCAGTACTTC
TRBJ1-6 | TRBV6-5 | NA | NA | CASSSPGRGYSPLHF | TGTGCCAGCAGTTCCCCGGGACGAGGATATTCACCCCTCCACTTT
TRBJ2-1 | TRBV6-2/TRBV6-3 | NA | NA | CASRDNYNEQFF | TGTGCCAGCAGGGACAACTACAATGAGCAGTTCTTC
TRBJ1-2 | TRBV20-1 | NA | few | CSASSRRVTNYGYTF | TGCAGTGCTAGTAGCCGGCGGGTAACTAACTATGGCTACACCTTC
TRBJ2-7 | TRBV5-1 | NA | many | CASSFTTYTLEQYF | TGCGCCAGCAGCTTTACGACCTATACCCTCGAGCAGTACTTC
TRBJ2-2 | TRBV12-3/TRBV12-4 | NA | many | CASSLGQATGELFF | TGTGCCAGCAGCCTGGGGCAGGCCACCGGGGAGCTGTTTTTT
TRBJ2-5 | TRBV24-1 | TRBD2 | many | CATSDQARTSGEQETQYF | TGTGCCACCAGTGATCAAGCACGGACTAGCGGGGAACAAGAGACCCAGTACTTC
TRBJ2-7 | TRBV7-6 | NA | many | CASSLAGHSKDPYEQYF | TGTGCCAGCAGCTTAGCTGGACACTCGAAAGACCCCTACGAGCAGTACTTC
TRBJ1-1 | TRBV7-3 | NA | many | CASSFPTSPFGMNTEAFF | TGTGCCAGCAGCTTCCCGACATCCCCGTTCGGGATGAACACTGAAGCTTTCTTT
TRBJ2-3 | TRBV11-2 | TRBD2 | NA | CASSLVVAAGGATDTQYF | TGTGCCAGCAGCTTAGTGGTGGCAGCGGGGGGGGCCACAGATACGCAGTATTTT
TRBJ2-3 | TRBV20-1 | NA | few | CSARDLRINTDTQYF | TGCAGTGCTAGAGATTTACGGATTAACACAGATACGCAGTATTTT
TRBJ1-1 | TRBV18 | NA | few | CASASVTEAFF | TGTGCCAGCGCGAGTGTCACAGAGGCTTTCTTT
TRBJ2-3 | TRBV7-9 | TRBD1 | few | CASSSGSRGLAYSDTQYF | TGTGCCAGCAGCTCCGGATCCAGGGGGTTGGCGTACTCTGATACGCAGTATTTT